Presented here are 11 T cell receptor beta chains from one specimen sequenced in a study of shared clonotypes between healthy human individuals. The naive CD8 subset, CD45RO-negative cells positively selected for CCR7, excluded terminally differentiated effector memory CD45RA+ cells. The assay was immunoSEQ multiplex PCR, and TCRdb's table has in-frame clones only and misses some. The sample yields around 1.9 million clones, 85% to 95% seen once. The sequencing input was naive CD8+ T cells from PBMCs. All receptors come from a man younger than 35 in good health. Some clones in this sample may be carry-over from other donors' samples.

Turning to this clone: Additional DNA sequences in this sample encode the identical CDR3. The chain links TRBV9 to TRBJ1-1; D possibly corresponds to TRBD1 (5 bases). This CDR3 has 15 amino acids. Germline loops: CDR1 SGDLS, CDR2 YYNGEE. V lost 0 bases to trimming and J lost 1 base, with 10 bases between them. The DNA of the CDR3 is TGTGCCAGCAGCGTAGTGGGGACCCCGAACACTGAAGCTTTCTTT. Residues: CASSVVGTPNTEAFF.

The chain recombines TRBV28 with TRBJ2-5, with D perhaps matching TRBD1 or TRBD2 (5 bases each). This CDR3 is 15 amino acids long. Germline V CDR1 and CDR2: MDHEN, SYDVKM. Trimming left V 6 bases short and J 4 bases short, with 18 bases between. Written as DNA, the CDR3 is TGTGCCAGCAGACAGCTGACAGAGAGGGGAGAGACCCAGTACTTC. Protein product: CASRQLTERGETQYF.

The chain has TRBV5-4 and TRBJ1-2, with 9 bases lining up with TRBD1. The CDR3 is 15 amino acids. Germline CDR1 and CDR2: SGHNT and YYREEE (reference sequence). V dropped 1 base and J dropped 4; count of bases not matched to a gene: 5. The CDR3 sequence is CASSLSQGAPYGYTF. The DNA for the CDR3 is TGTGCCAGCAGCTTGTCACAGGGGGCTCCCTATGGCTACACCTTC.

This clone was observed a handful of times. The chain couples TRBV9 to TRBJ2-2, with D hard to call. CDR1 and CDR2 from the germline V gene are SGDLS and YYNGEE. There are 13 residues in the CDR3. The V end was cut by 3 bases, the J end by 4 bases, with 7 bases between. CDR3 nucleotides: TGTGCCAGCAGCGCAGGCATCACCGGGGAGCTGTTTTTT. Amino acid sequence: CASSAGITGELFF.

The rearrangement links TRBV4-1 to TRBJ2-7; 7 bases line up with TRBD1. The CDR3 totals 16 residues. The trim removed 1 base at V and 4 bases at J, leaving 10 bases unmatched. The germline gives CDR1 MGHRA, CDR2 YSYEKL. CDR3 coding DNA: TGCGCCAGCAGCCAAGGGGCACAGGGGCTCGGGTACGAGCAGTACTTC. Translated, it gives CASSQGAQGLGYEQYF.

The rearrangement joins TRBV29-1 to TRBJ2-7, with 9 bases aligning to TRBD1. V was clipped by 8 bases and J by 6 bases; unmatched bases: 14. The CDR3 has 14 residues. The germline V gene has CDR1 SQVTM and CDR2 ANQGSEA. The CDR3, as DNA: TGCAGCCCCCGGGACAGGGAATTATCCGCCGAGCAGTACTTC. It codes for CSPRDRELSAEQYF.

This chain's CDR3 is CASSPTGFDTEAFF. CDR3 bases: TGCGCCAGCAGCCCGACAGGGTTTGACACTGAAGCTTTCTTT. This chain links TRBV5-1 with TRBJ1-1, with TRBD1 matching over 7 bases. V was pared by 4 bases and J by 3 bases, with 6 bases of the junction left unmatched. CDR3 length equals 14 residues. Germline CDR1 SGHRS, CDR2 YFSETQ.

The chain has TRBV5-4 and TRBJ2-3, with D perhaps matching TRBD2 (5 bases). CDR3 length: 15 residues. Trimming removed 3 bases from V and 0 bases from J, with 11 bases in between. Germline V gives CDR1 SGHNT, CDR2 YYREEE (reference sequence). CDR3 amino acids: CASSWRSGSTDTQYF. CDR3 DNA: TGTGCCAGCAGCTGGAGGTCAGGCAGCACAGATACGCAGTATTTT.

The sample holds one count of this clone. The chain carries TRBV13 and TRBJ2-2; TRBD1 aligns across 7 bases. The CDR3 spans 14 residues. Trimming cost V 8 bases and J 1 base; bases outside gene matches: 4. The germline CDR1 and CDR2 sequences are PRHDT and FYEKMQ (reference sequence). For the CDR3, the DNA is TGTGCCAGCGGTCACAGGGGGAACACCGGGGAGCTGTTTTTT. Its protein product is CASGHRGNTGELFF.

CDR3 residues: CASSSGTGGAEYF. The CDR3 bases are TGTGCCAGCAGCTCCGGGACAGGGGGCGCAGAGTACTTC. This sequence joins TRBV11-2 and TRBJ2-4, with 12 bases identical to TRBD1. Germline V lookup: CDR1 SGHAT, CDR2 FQNNGV. This CDR3 spans 13 amino acids. J was trimmed by 14 bases and V by 4 bases; bases with no gene match: 6.

Regarding this clone: The same CDR3 arises from other DNA sequences in this sample as well. V is TRBV27 and J is TRBJ2-7; D is perhaps TRBD2 (7 bases). Between the trimmed V and J ends, which lost 0 bases and 4 bases, there was a span of 13 bases. Germline V gives CDR1 MNHEY, CDR2 SMNVEV (reference sequence). The CDR3 spans 15 residues. CDR3 DNA sequence: TGTGCCAGCAGTTTATCGGGGGGGGCCGGTTACGAGCAGTACTTC. Translated: CASSLSGGAGYEQYF.